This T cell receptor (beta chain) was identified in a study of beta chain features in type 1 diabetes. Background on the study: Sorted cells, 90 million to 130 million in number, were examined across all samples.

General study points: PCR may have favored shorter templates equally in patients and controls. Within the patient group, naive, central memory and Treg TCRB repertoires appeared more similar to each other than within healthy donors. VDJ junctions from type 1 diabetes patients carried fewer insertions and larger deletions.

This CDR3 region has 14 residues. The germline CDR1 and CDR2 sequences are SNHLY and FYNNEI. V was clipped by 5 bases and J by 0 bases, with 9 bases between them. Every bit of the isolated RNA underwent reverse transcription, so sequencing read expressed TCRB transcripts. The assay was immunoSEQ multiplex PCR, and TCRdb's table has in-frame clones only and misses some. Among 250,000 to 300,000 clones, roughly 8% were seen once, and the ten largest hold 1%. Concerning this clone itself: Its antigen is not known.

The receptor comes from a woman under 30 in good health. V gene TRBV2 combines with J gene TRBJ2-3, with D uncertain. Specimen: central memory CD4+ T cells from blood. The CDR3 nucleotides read TGTGCCAGCAGTTGGACCTCTAGCACAGATACGCAGTATTTT. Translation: CASSWTSSTDTQYF.